The 3 T cell receptor beta chains below come from one sample, sequenced in a study of beta chain features in type 1 diabetes. The investigators reverse transcribed all of the isolated RNA, so they sequenced expressed TCRB transcripts. Produced via immunoSEQ multiplex PCR; TCRdb's table is partial and in-frame only. Here the sample spans about 390,000 clones, roughly a tenth being singletons. Regarding the study as a whole: In all four CD4+ subsets, TCRB CDR3 length was significantly, moderately reduced in type 1 diabetes.

These receptors lack a known antigen. Material for sequencing was central memory CD4+ T cells from blood. The origin of the receptors is a man aged 25-45 years with type 1 diabetes.

This clone was seen a few times. The rearrangement joins TRBV7-2 to TRBJ1-3; no reliable D call. V lost 5 bases and J lost 10, with 15 bases in between. Germline-derived CDR1 and CDR2 are SGHTA and FQGNSA. This CDR3 has 13 amino acids. The CDR3 DNA reads as TGTGCCAGCAGCACTGGACGATGGACGACCATATATTTT. Translating it yields CASSTGRWTTIYF.

This clone was seen more than once but under ten times. The gene calls are TRBV7-8 and TRBJ2-1; no reliable D call. The germline gives CDR1 SGHVS, CDR2 FQNEAQ. The length of the CDR3 is 15 residues. Trimming took off 1 base at V and 1 base at J, with 8 bases between the two ends. The DNA for the CDR3 is TGTGCCAGCAGCTTAGAAGGCGCGTCCTACAATGAGCAGTTCTTC. Translating it yields CASSLEGASYNEQFF.

This clone was counted ten times or more. The gene calls are TRBV10-3 and TRBJ2-7; TRBD2 is a possible D gene (5 bases). The length of the CDR3 is 12 residues. Germline lookup yields CDR1 ENHRY and CDR2 SYGVKD. With 7 bases removed from V and 7 bases from J, the gap between germline ends came to 14 bases. The CDR3: CAITNEGEEQYF. The DNA for the CDR3 is TGTGCCATCACTAACGAGGGCGAGGAGCAGTACTTC.